One and the same sample provided the 32 T cell receptor beta chains below, sequenced in a study of blood T cell repertoires in COVID-19. Libraries were prepared by immunoSEQ multiplex PCR; TCRdb keeps only in-frame clonotypes and omits some of them. Among about 240,000 clones listed, around 85% were seen once. The specimen was PBMCs or T cells enriched from blood (not recorded which). These receptors were taken from a woman in her 40s with acute COVID-19.

V gene TRBV11-2 combines with J gene TRBJ1-2; maybe TRBD1 (5 bases). The germline CDR1 and CDR2 sequences are SGHAT and FQNNGV. This CDR3 is built from 13 residues. Trimming cost V 1 base and J 5 bases, with 8 bases left between them. The CDR3 sequence: CASSLAGDYGYTF. CDR3 coding DNA: TGTGCCAGCAGCTTAGCGGGGGATTATGGCTACACCTTC.

J is TRBJ1-1 and V is TRBV18, with D hard to call. V lost 3 bases, J lost 0 bases, and 5 bases lay in between. From germline, CDR1 is KGHSH and CDR2 LQKENI. CDR3 length: 13 residues. The CDR3 sequence is CASSPTLNTEAFF. The CDR3 DNA is TGTGCCAGCTCACCGACACTGAACACTGAAGCTTTCTTT.

The V and J genes are TRBV5-1 and TRBJ2-1; D ambiguous. This CDR3 has 14 amino acids. The ends were cut back, 2 bases at V and 1 base at J, with 7 bases in the middle. Germline V lookup: CDR1 SGHRS, CDR2 YFSETQ. The CDR3, as DNA: TGCGCCAGCAGCTTCCGAGATTCCTACAATGAGCAGTTCTTC. Its translation is CASSFRDSYNEQFF.

The V gene is TRBV2, the J gene TRBJ2-7; TRBD1 matches at 12 bases. There are 18 residues in the CDR3. Trimming at V came to 3 bases and at J to 5 bases, leaving 14 bases not matched to a gene. The V gene's germline CDR1 is SNHLY and CDR2 FYNNEI. The CDR3 DNA follows: TGTGCCAGCAGTGATCCCCCAGGGACAGGGGGCTTTCTCCACGAGCAGTACTTC. This encodes CASSDPPGTGGFLHEQYF.

The chain joins TRBV7-2 to TRBJ2-1; the match to TRBD2 covers 9 bases. With 3 bases clipped from V and 8 bases from J, the junction kept 8 bases outside the gene matches. This CDR3 is built from 15 residues. Germline lookup yields CDR1 SGHTA and CDR2 FQGNSA. CDR3 bases: TGTGCCAGCAGCTTGGCCGGGACTAGCCTGGATGAGCAGTTCTTC. This codes for CASSLAGTSLDEQFF.

The genes are TRBV19 and TRBJ2-3, with a weak D call TRBD2 (6 bases). The V end was cut by 9 bases, the J end by 6 bases, with 22 bases between. Germline values: CDR1 LNHDA, CDR2 SQIVND (reference sequence). This CDR3 has 15 amino acids. DNA for the CDR3: TGTGCCAGCAGAGGGAGCGGGTGGTGGGCGGATACGCAGTATTTT. Amino acids: CASRGSGWWADTQYF.

V and J are TRBV23-1 and TRBJ1-5; 8 bases match TRBD1. TRBV23-1 is an ORF, with its function uncertain. V was pared by 3 bases and J by 1 base, with 5 bases of the junction left unmatched. This CDR3 contains 16 residues. For the CDR3, the DNA is TGCGCCAGCAGTCAGGTCAGGGGGCAAAGCAATCAGCCCCAGCATTTT. It translates to CASSQVRGQSNQPQHF.

The J gene is TRBJ2-3, the V gene TRBV5-1, with 10 bases matching TRBD2. The CDR3 is 16 residues long. Germline assignment: CDR1 SGHRS and CDR2 YFSETQ. V shed 7 bases and J 3 bases; nucleotides not matched to a gene: 11. The DNA of the CDR3 is TGCGCCAGCCGCCGCCGTATAGCGGGAGGTACAGATACGCAGTATTTT. Translating gives CASRRRIAGGTDTQYF.

The rearrangement links TRBV7-9 to TRBJ2-7, with 7 bases fitting TRBD1. Trimming took 5 bases from V and 3 from J; bases not matched to a gene: 16. This CDR3 has 17 amino acids. Germline CDR1 is SEHNR and CDR2 is FQNEAQ (reference sequence). This CDR3 reads CASSPRTDREGYYEQYF. The CDR3 nucleotides read TGTGCCAGCAGCCCAAGAACCGACAGGGAAGGGTACTACGAGCAGTACTTC.

This clone came up a few times. As DNA, the CDR3 is TGTGCCAGCAGCAATGGGATGGGACTAGCTGCTGAGACCCAGTACTTC. Translated: CASSNGMGLAAETQYF. The chain links TRBV7-2 to TRBJ2-5; 9 bases map to TRBD2. Germline V gene lookup returns CDR1 SGHTA and CDR2 FQGNSA. With 5 bases clipped from V and 5 bases from J, the junction kept 12 bases outside the gene matches. The CDR3 runs 16 residues.

The chain employs TRBV18 and TRBJ1-5; 11 bases are a match to TRBD1. Germline CDR1 reads KGHSH; CDR2 reads LQKENI. The CDR3 runs to 13 residues. V trimming: 6 bases; J trimming: 7 bases; junction bases outside the gene matches: 2. CDR3 loop: CASSGTGGQPQHF. The CDR3 DNA reads as TGTGCCAGCTCCGGGACAGGGGGGCAGCCCCAGCATTTT.

The chain carries TRBV5-6 and TRBJ2-5; 7 bases are shared with TRBD1. Trimming took 4 bases from V and 2 from J; bases not matched to a gene: 5. The CDR3 consists of 14 residues. CDR1 and CDR2 (germline): SGHDT, YYEEEE. The chain's CDR3 is CASSRDRWQETQYF. The CDR3 region has the DNA TGTGCCAGCAGCCGGGACAGATGGCAAGAGACCCAGTACTTC.

The chain employs TRBV15 and TRBJ1-5; D possibly corresponds to TRBD1 (5 bases). Germline V gives CDR1 LNHNV, CDR2 YYDKDF (reference sequence). With 3 bases removed from V and 3 bases from J, the gap between germline ends came to 15 bases. The CDR3 extends over 16 amino acids. CDR3 coding DNA: TGTGCCACCAGCAGCGAAGGGGTCGCCTCCAATCAGCCCCAGCATTTT. As protein: CATSSEGVASNQPQHF.

The genes are TRBV2 and TRBJ2-3, with D possibly TRBD2 on 5 matching bases. CDR1 and CDR2 (germline): SNHLY, FYNNEI. The V end lost 1 base, the J end lost 0 bases, and 11 bases lay between the germline ends. The CDR3 is 16 amino acids. The CDR3 DNA follows: TGTGCCAGCAGTGAAGAGAGCGGTCCTAGCACAGATACGCAGTATTTT. This sequence encodes CASSEESGPSTDTQYF.

The CDR3 coding sequence is TGTGCCAGTAGTTCCCAGGACAGGGGCCATAATTCACCCCTCCACTTT. Translation gives CASSSQDRGHNSPLHF. V and J are TRBV19 and TRBJ1-6, with 9 nucleotides matching TRBD1. CDR3 length equals 16 residues. The J segment lost 5 bases and the V segment lost 5 bases, leaving 7 bases of the junction unmatched. The germline V gene has CDR1 LNHDA and CDR2 SQIVND (reference sequence). The whole variable domain, remainder taken from reference TRBV19 and TRBJ1-6, is DGGITQSPKYLFRKEGQNVTLSCEQNLNHDAMYWYRQDPGQGLRLIYYSQIVNDFQKGDIAEGYSVSREKKESFPLTVTSAQKNPTAFYLCASSSQDRGHNSPLHFGNGTRLTVT.

The CDR3 nucleotides are TGTGCCAGCAGTACAGGCTCCTACGAGCAGTACTTC. Translating gives CASSTGSYEQYF. V usage is TRBV6-5 and J usage is TRBJ2-7, with D tentatively TRBD1 (5 bases). This CDR3 has 12 amino acids. Germline values: CDR1 MNHEY, CDR2 SVGAGI. Trimming removed 5 bases at V and 0 bases at J, with 5 bases between.

The chain links TRBV9 to TRBJ2-2; 10 positions agree with TRBD1. CDR1 and CDR2 from the germline V gene are SGDLS and YYNGEE. V trimming: 4 bases; J trimming: 5 bases; junction bases outside the gene matches: 8. The CDR3 loop spans 16 amino acids. CDR3 region: CASSIWDRGGTGELFF. In DNA form, the CDR3 reads TGTGCCAGCAGCATCTGGGACAGGGGAGGGACCGGGGAGCTGTTTTTT.

The gene calls are TRBV9 and TRBJ1-2, with a possible D match to TRBD1 (6 bases). The length of the CDR3 is 15 residues. Germline CDR1 and CDR2: SGDLS and YYNGEE. V gave up 4 bases and J gave up 0 bases, with 13 bases separating them. CDR3 residues: CASSLTDSPNYGYTF. CDR3 coding DNA: TGTGCCAGCAGCCTTACGGACAGTCCTAACTATGGCTACACCTTC.

The V gene is TRBV11-3, the J gene TRBJ2-2; 7 bases line up with TRBD1. Germline V CDR1 and CDR2: SGHNT, YENEEA. The CDR3 runs to 15 residues. With 3 bases clipped from V and 2 bases from J, the junction kept 3 bases outside the gene matches. CDR3 bases: TGTGCCAGCAGCTTCGGGACAGCCAACACCGGGGAGCTGTTTTTT. Translation gives CASSFGTANTGELFF.

The V and J genes are TRBV6-6 and TRBJ1-2, with D possibly matching TRBD1 (6 bases). V lost 6 bases to trimming and J lost 7 bases, with 18 bases between them. The germline V gene encodes CDR1 MNHNY and CDR2 SVGAGI (reference sequence). The CDR3 totals 14 residues. The CDR3 loop reads CASSPRQAGGGYTF. The CDR3 DNA is TGTGCCAGCAGCCCCCGACAGGCTGGTGGTGGCTACACCTTC.

In its sample, this clone was seen once. The chain joins TRBV5-6 to TRBJ2-5, with 7 bases identical to TRBD2. V shed 0 bases, J shed 7 bases, and the junction held 6 bases outside the gene matches. Germline V gives CDR1 SGHDT, CDR2 YYEEEE. The CDR3 totals 14 residues. The CDR3 spells CASSLEGGTATQYF. The CDR3 nucleotides are TGTGCCAGCAGCTTGGAGGGAGGGACCGCGACCCAGTACTTC.

The chain has TRBV11-2 and TRBJ2-1, with 12 bases aligning to TRBD2. This CDR3 region has 15 residues. Unmatched junction bases numbered 9, after V lost 0 bases and J lost 15 bases. Germline CDR1 reads SGHAT; CDR2 reads FQNNGV. Written as DNA, the CDR3 is TGTGCCAGCAGCTTAGACCGGACTAGCGGGGCGGAGGGGTTCTTC. It encodes CASSLDRTSGAEGFF.

The CDR3 region is CASGPPGRVFSDTEAFF. The CDR3 nucleotides read TGTGCTAGTGGTCCCCCCGGGAGGGTGTTTTCCGACACTGAAGCTTTCTTT. The chain is built from TRBV12-5 and TRBJ1-1, with D unclear. V lost 5 bases to trimming and J lost 3 bases, with 22 bases between them. CDR1 LGHNT and CDR2 FRNRAP come from the germline V gene. The CDR3 spans 17 residues.

This chain links TRBV10-3 with TRBJ2-1; 14 positions match TRBD2. After removal of 3 bases from V and 0 bases from J, the junction contained 4 bases not matched to a gene. Germline V gives CDR1 ENHRY, CDR2 SYGVKD. The CDR3 is made up of 18 amino acids. The CDR3 region is CAISDRTSGRSSYNEQFF. The DNA for the CDR3 is TGTGCCATCAGTGATCGGACTAGCGGGAGGAGCTCCTACAATGAGCAGTTCTTC.

The chain employs TRBV9 and TRBJ2-1, with 7 bases that match TRBD2. Germline CDR1 and CDR2: SGDLS and YYNGEE. This CDR3 comprises 14 residues. The ends lost 3 bases at V and 10 bases at J; junction bases unmatched: 10. CDR3 sequence: CASSGSGLAPEQFF. CDR3 DNA sequence: TGTGCCAGCAGCGGTAGCGGGCTAGCCCCGGAGCAGTTCTTC. Full variable domain (missing parts from reference TRBV9 and TRBJ2-1): DSGVTQTPKHLITATGQRVTLRCSPRSGDLSVYWYQQSLDQGLQFLIQYYNGEERAKGNILERFSAQQFPDLHSELNLSSLELGDSALYFCASSGSGLAPEQFFGPGTRLTVL.

This clone was seen a single time. This rearrangement joins TRBV2 to TRBJ2-6, with 7 bases aligning to TRBD2. The CDR3 has 16 amino acids. Germline CDR1 SNHLY, CDR2 FYNNEI. V lost 2 bases, J lost 1 base, and 2 bases stayed unmatched. CDR3 amino acids: CASSESGGSGANVLTF. Written as DNA, the CDR3 is TGTGCCAGCAGTGAATCCGGGGGGTCTGGGGCCAACGTCCTGACTTTC. Drawing the rest from reference TRBV2 and TRBJ2-6, the complete variable domain is EPEVTQTPSHQVTQMGQEVILRCVPISNHLYFYWYRQILGQKVEFLVSFYNNEISEKSEIFDDQFSVERPDGSNFTLKIRSTKLEDSAMYFCASSESGGSGANVLTFGAGSRLTVL.

The chain recombines TRBV27 with TRBJ2-7, with D possibly being TRBD2 (6 bases). CDR3 size: 15 residues. V was trimmed by 2 bases and J by 0 bases, leaving 11 bases between them. The germline gives CDR1 MNHEY, CDR2 SMNVEV (reference sequence). The CDR3, as DNA: TGTGCCAGCAGTTTAATAGCGGCAATCTCCTACGAGCAGTACTTC. This encodes CASSLIAAISYEQYF.

The J gene is TRBJ2-5, the V gene TRBV11-2, with 14 bases matching TRBD2. This CDR3 contains 16 residues. V shed 3 bases and J 5 bases; nucleotides not matched to a gene: 5. Per the germline V gene, CDR1 is SGHAT and CDR2 is FQNNGV. CDR3 nucleotides: TGTGCCAGCAGCTTGGGACTAGCGGGAGAGGAGGAGACCCAGTACTTC. Its translation is CASSLGLAGEEETQYF.

The J gene is TRBJ2-2, the V gene TRBV11-2; 16 nucleotides match TRBD2. Germline CDR1 is SGHAT and CDR2 is FQNNGV. Germline trimming cut 5 bases from V and 4 bases from J; bases unmatched to any gene: 10. The length of the CDR3 is 19 residues. The CDR3 reads CASSRGLAGGPQGTGELFF. CDR3 in DNA: TGTGCCAGCAGCCGGGGACTAGCGGGAGGGCCTCAGGGCACCGGGGAGCTGTTTTTT.

This clone was found once. The chain carries TRBV19 and TRBJ1-4; perhaps TRBD1 as D (6 bases). Germline lookup yields CDR1 LNHDA and CDR2 SQIVND (reference sequence). The CDR3 totals 14 residues. V lost 4 bases to trimming and J lost 4 bases, with 10 bases between them. CDR3 sequence (DNA): TGTGCCAGTAGTAAGCAGGGGAATAATGAAAAACTGTTTTTT. Its translation is CASSKQGNNEKLFF.

This clone showed up just a few times. The genes are TRBV7-9 and TRBJ1-4; a weak D match, TRBD1 (6 bases). V lost 3 bases and J 3 bases, leaving 11 bases between the germline ends. The CDR3 covers 15 residues. Germline CDR1 reads SEHNR; CDR2 reads FQNEAQ (reference sequence). The CDR3 loop reads CASSFLGQPNEKLFF. The CDR3 DNA reads as TGTGCCAGCAGCTTCCTTGGACAGCCTAATGAAAAACTGTTTTTT.

This chain joins TRBV7-2 and TRBJ2-3; 9 nucleotides line up with TRBD2. Germline V lookup: CDR1 SGHTA, CDR2 FQGNSA. The V segment lost 3 bases and the J segment 5 bases; nucleotides outside the gene matches: 3. CDR3 length: 14 amino acids. The CDR3 coding sequence is TGTGCCAGCAGCTTTGCGGGAGGGGTAGATACGCAGTATTTT. Translated, it gives CASSFAGGVDTQYF.